Below, 17 T cell receptor beta chains from the same sample are listed, as sequenced in a study of T cell repertoires in cytomegalovirus infection. In TCRdb, the reads were re-called with MiXCR into one record per CDR3 protein. The profile covers some 180,000 distinct CDR3 sequences, with roughly 19% appearing a single time and 2.5% to 3% taken by the ten largest. Sequenced sample: PBMCs. These receptors came from a human donor in good health (CMV status not recorded). Some clones in this sample may be carry-over from other donors' samples.

A few counts support this clonotype. The J gene is TRBJ2-7, the V gene TRBV11-3, with 8 bases lining up with TRBD1. This CDR3 spans 16 amino acids. The trim removed 5 bases at V and 2 bases at J, leaving 11 bases unmatched. Germline V gene sequence: CDR1 SGHNT, CDR2 YENEEA. The CDR3 is CASSPPGTGLPYEQYF. Here the CDR3 DNA reads TGTGCCAGCAGCCCCCCTGGGACAGGCCTCCCCTACGAGCAGTACTTC.

V usage is TRBV5-6 and J usage is TRBJ2-3; TRBD2 agrees at 7 bases. Trimming cost V 4 bases and J 2 bases; bases outside gene matches: 7. Looked up from germline, CDR1 is SGHDT and CDR2 is YYEEEE. CDR3 length: 15 amino acids. This chain's CDR3 is CASSLGLGDTDTQYF. As DNA, the CDR3 is TGTGCCAGCAGCCTAGGACTAGGGGACACAGATACGCAGTATTTT.

This clonotype has a count of ten or more. The gene calls are TRBV11-2 and TRBJ1-5, with a tentative D call TRBD1 (5 bases). The CDR3 loop spans 13 amino acids. Germline lookup yields CDR1 SGHAT and CDR2 FQNNGV. V dropped 6 bases and J dropped 6 bases, with 12 bases sitting between them. Written as DNA, the CDR3 is TGTGCCAGCAGTTCTGGGGCAGTTCAGCCCCAGCATTTT. Its translation: CASSSGAVQPQHF. Complete variable domain (other parts from reference TRBV11-2 and TRBJ1-5): EAGVAQSPRYKIIEKRQSVAFWCNPISGHATLYWYQQILGQGPKLLIQFQNNGVVDDSQLPKDRFSAERLKGVDSTLKIQPAKLEDSAVYLCASSSGAVQPQHFGDGTRLSIL.

The genes are TRBV24-1 and TRBJ2-5; perhaps TRBD2 as D (5 bases). The CDR3 extends over 15 amino acids. Germline V gene lookup returns CDR1 KGHDR and CDR2 SFDVKD. The V gene lost 0 bases and the J gene lost 5 bases, with 12 bases spanning the gap. The CDR3 spells CATSDLRDSGETQYF. In nucleotides, the CDR3 is TGTGCCACCAGTGATTTGCGGGATTCGGGGGAGACCCAGTACTTC.

The rearrangement links TRBV30 to TRBJ1-4, with 10 bases identical to TRBD1. The CDR3 has 15 amino acids. V lost 4 bases to trimming and J lost 6 bases; unmatched junction nucleotides: 8. Germline CDR1 and CDR2: GTSNPN and SVGIG (reference sequence). CDR3 sequence reads: CAWTNPGQGDEKLFF. The DNA of the CDR3 is TGTGCCTGGACCAACCCCGGACAGGGGGATGAAAAACTGTTTTTT.

V and J are TRBV20-1 and TRBJ2-5; 7 bases agree with TRBD1. The V segment lost 4 bases and the J segment 0 bases; nucleotides outside the gene matches: 8. The germline CDR1 and CDR2 sequences are DFQATT and SNEGSKA (reference sequence). The CDR3 is 15 residues long. As DNA, the CDR3 is TGCAGTGCTATCGGATCGCAGGGGGACCAAGAGACCCAGTACTTC. Translation: CSAIGSQGDQETQYF.

The gene calls are TRBV7-1 and TRBJ2-5; 7 nucleotides line up with TRBD1. TRBV7-1 falls under the ORF class, with uncertain function. The CDR3 has 15 amino acids. V dropped 3 bases and J dropped 6; count of bases not matched to a gene: 10. The CDR3 region has the DNA TGTGCCAGCAGCTCCCCTAGACAGGGTGGGAAGACCCAGTACTTC. This gives the protein CASSSPRQGGKTQYF.

This clonotype was seen repeatedly, ten times or more. Here the CDR3 DNA reads TGTGCCAGCAGCTTGGGAAGACAGGGAATATCACCCCTCCACTTT. Translated: CASSLGRQGISPLHF. The chain uses TRBV7-2 and TRBJ1-6; 7 bases line up with TRBD1. The CDR3 has 15 amino acids. Germline loops: CDR1 SGHTA, CDR2 FQGNSA. V was clipped by 3 bases and J by 10 bases; unmatched bases: 9.

This rearrangement joins TRBV28 to TRBJ1-1, with D tentatively TRBD1 (6 bases). This CDR3 contains 17 residues. V was clipped by 6 bases and J by 6 bases, with 26 bases between them. Looked up from germline, CDR1 is MDHEN and CDR2 is SYDVKM. CDR3 DNA sequence: TGTGCCAGCAGCTCCGGGACAACCGCTTCCAGGAGGGCTGAAGCTTTCTTT. Protein: CASSSGTTASRRAEAFF.

This clonotype appeared many times. The chain is built from TRBV7-8 and TRBJ2-1; 8 bases are shared with TRBD2. CDR3 length: 18 residues. Germline V gives CDR1 SGHVS, CDR2 FQNEAQ. V gave up 2 bases and J gave up 0 bases; unmatched junction bases: 9. The DNA for the CDR3 is TGTGCCAGCAGCTTAAGAACTAGCGGAGGCAGCTCCTACAATGAGCAGTTCTTC. This sequence encodes CASSLRTSGGSSYNEQFF. The variable domain in full, with the rest retrieved from reference TRBV7-8 and TRBJ2-1, is GAGVSQSPRYKVAKRGQDVALRCDPISGHVSLFWYQQALGQGPEFLTYFQNEAQLDKSGLPSDRFFAERPEGSVSTLKIQRTQQEDSAVYLCASSLRTSGGSSYNEQFFGPGTRLTVL.

V is TRBV5-4 and J is TRBJ1-6, with D possibly being TRBD1 (5 bases). Germline-derived CDR1 and CDR2 are SGHNT and YYREEE (reference sequence). V was shortened by 2 bases and J by 10 bases, with 10 bases between the two germline ends. The CDR3 is 13 residues long. In nucleotides, the CDR3 is TGTGCCAGCAGCTTCAGCTCAGGGTCACCCCTCCACTTT. It encodes CASSFSSGSPLHF.

This clonotype was seen more than once but under ten times. This rearrangement joins TRBV7-6 to TRBJ1-2, with no clear D. With 0 bases removed from V and 6 bases from J, the gap between germline ends came to 11 bases. Germline V gene sequence: CDR1 SGHVS, CDR2 FNYEAQ. The CDR3 sequence is 14 residues long. CDR3 nucleotide sequence: TGTGCCAGCAGCTTAGCACGGTCCGTCGATGGCTACACCTTC. Its translation: CASSLARSVDGYTF.

Only one count was recorded for this clonotype. The chain joins TRBV7-9 to TRBJ2-3, with 8 positions matching TRBD1. The CDR3 runs to 15 residues. Germline V lookup: CDR1 SEHNR, CDR2 FQNEAQ (reference sequence). V dropped 5 bases and J dropped 7; count of bases not matched to a gene: 11. The CDR3 is CASSSMTGAPYTQYF. In DNA, the CDR3 is TGTGCCAGCAGCAGCATGACAGGGGCCCCGTATACGCAGTATTTT.

The gene calls are TRBV6-2 or TRBV6-3 and TRBJ2-7, with TRBD2 matching over 7 bases. Germline V gene sequence: CDR1 MNHEY, CDR2 SVGEGT. The ends lost 2 bases at V and 3 bases at J; junction bases unmatched: 16. The CDR3 contains 18 residues. The CDR3 nucleotides read TGTGCCAGCAGTTACCCCCGACGCAGCGGGATGTCACACTACGAGCAGTACTTC. Its protein is CASSYPRRSGMSHYEQYF.

V usage is TRBV14 and J usage is TRBJ1-1; possibly TRBD1 for D (5 bases). In germline, CDR1 is SGHDN, CDR2 FVKESK. With 7 bases removed from V and 3 bases from J, the gap between germline ends came to 15 bases. The CDR3 totals 14 residues. In DNA, the CDR3 is TGTGCCAGCACGAATCTTCAGGGAGACACTGAAGCTTTCTTT. Translation: CASTNLQGDTEAFF.

As concerns this clonotype: A much bigger clone sits one base away, suggesting this may be a read error. The chain carries TRBV5-4 and TRBJ1-6; maybe TRBD1 (5 bases). This CDR3 comprises 16 residues. Germline V gene sequence: CDR1 SGHNT, CDR2 YYREEE (reference sequence). CDR3 coding DNA: TGTGCCAGCAGCTTGGCCGGCGCAGGGTTTAATTCACCCTTCCACTTT. It specifies CASSLAGAGFNSPFHF.

This chain links TRBV6-6 with TRBJ2-1; 14 bases fit TRBD2. The junction had 12 bases not matched to a gene; V was cut back by 7 bases and J by 7 bases. Germline lookup yields CDR1 MNHNY and CDR2 SVGAGI (reference sequence). The CDR3 is made up of 17 amino acids. For the CDR3, the DNA is TGTGCCAGCACCGGGGGGACTAGCGGGGGCCTGGGGAATGAGCAGTTCTTC. Its protein product is CASTGGTSGGLGNEQFF.